These 19 T cell receptor beta chains originate from one sample sequenced in a study of shared clonotypes between healthy human individuals. CD45RO-negative CD8 cells positively selected for CCR7 made up the naive population, which excluded terminally differentiated effector memory CD45RA+ cells. The assay was immunoSEQ multiplex PCR, and TCRdb's table has in-frame clones only and misses some. This table has fewer than 700,000 clones, approximately 95% appearing once. The source material was naive CD8+ T cells sorted from blood. The receptors were gathered from a woman aged 30 to 39 in good health.

V gene TRBV5-1 combines with J gene TRBJ1-1, with D perhaps matching TRBD1 (5 bases). V was cut by 5 bases and J by 1 base, with 12 bases left in between. CDR1 SGHRS and CDR2 YFSETQ come from the germline V gene. CDR3 size: 14 residues. DNA for the CDR3: TGCGCCAGCAGGTCGGGGCGGTCGAACACTGAAGCTTTCTTT. It is translated as CASRSGRSNTEAFF.

The V gene is TRBV5-4, the J gene TRBJ2-1, with D possibly TRBD2 on 5 matching bases. V shed 1 base and J shed 5 bases, with 10 bases lying between them. Germline assignment: CDR1 SGHNT and CDR2 YYREEE (reference sequence). CDR3 length equals 14 residues. Here the CDR3 reads CASSLRGVHNEQFF. The CDR3 region has the DNA TGTGCCAGCAGCTTGCGGGGAGTCCACAATGAGCAGTTCTTC.

This rearrangement joins TRBV19 to TRBJ2-1; 8 positions agree with TRBD1. The CDR3 covers 15 residues. V shed 5 bases and J 9 bases; nucleotides not matched to a gene: 12. The V gene's germline CDR1 is LNHDA and CDR2 SQIVND (reference sequence). CDR3 DNA: TGTGCCAGTAGTTACATACAGGGGGGAGACGCTGAGCAGTTCTTC. Protein: CASSYIQGGDAEQFF. Full variable domain (outside the CDR3, taken from reference TRBV19 and TRBJ2-1): DGGITQSPKYLFRKEGQNVTLSCEQNLNHDAMYWYRQDPGQGLRLIYYSQIVNDFQKGDIAEGYSVSREKKESFPLTVTSAQKNPTAFYLCASSYIQGGDAEQFFGPGTRLTVL.

The genes are TRBV16 and TRBJ2-2; D unclear. Germline CDR1 KGHSY, CDR2 FQNENV. The germline V and J ends were trimmed by 1 base and 4 bases, with 10 bases remaining between them. The CDR3 has 15 residues. CDR3 sequence: CASSQYTTSTGELFF. In nucleotides, the CDR3 is TGTGCCAGCAGCCAATACACTACCTCCACCGGGGAGCTGTTTTTT.

This clone was seen only once. V is TRBV2 and J is TRBJ2-7, with a possible D match to TRBD2 (5 bases). The CDR3 totals 15 residues. Germline CDR1 is SNHLY and CDR2 is FYNNEI. V lost 6 bases, J lost 3 bases, and 18 bases lay in between. Here the CDR3 reads CASRGLSSGSYEQYF. CDR3 coding DNA: TGTGCCAGCAGAGGTCTTTCCTCGGGGAGCTACGAGCAGTACTTC.

This sequence joins TRBV10-1 and TRBJ2-7; D is undetermined. CDR1 and CDR2 from the germline V gene are WNHNN and SYGVQD (reference sequence). The V end was cut by 3 bases, the J end by 3 bases, with 15 bases between. This CDR3 has 15 amino acids. This chain's CDR3 is CASSDPGRSIYEQYF. The CDR3 nucleotides are TGCGCCAGCAGTGATCCTGGCAGGTCGATCTACGAGCAGTACTTC.

The chain carries TRBV6-5 and TRBJ2-1; 8 bases agree with TRBD1. Losses at the gene ends were 5 bases for V and 4 bases for J; bases not matched to a gene: 7. Per the germline V gene, CDR1 is MNHEY and CDR2 is SVGAGI. The CDR3 is made up of 15 amino acids. The CDR3 loop is CASSRTGNLYNEQFF. The CDR3 DNA sequence: TGTGCCAGCAGTAGGACAGGGAACCTATACAATGAGCAGTTCTTC.

V and J are TRBV25-1 and TRBJ2-5, with D uncertain. The J call may be incorrect, as the DNA end agrees better with TRBJ2-7. In germline, CDR1 is MGHDK, CDR2 SYGVNS. The CDR3 sequence is 10 residues long. The CDR3 DNA follows: TGTGCCAGCAGGGGAAACGAGCAGTACTTC. This encodes CASRGNEQYF.

The chain links TRBV2 to TRBJ2-7, with 10 nucleotides matching TRBD1. The CDR3 length is 14 residues. After removal of 7 bases from V and 2 bases from J, the junction contained 5 bases not matched to a gene. CDR1 and CDR2 from the germline V gene are SNHLY and FYNNEI. The CDR3 loop reads CASTGTGVTYEQYF. The DNA of the CDR3 is TGTGCCAGCACCGGGACAGGGGTGACCTACGAGCAGTACTTC.

V gene TRBV30 combines with J gene TRBJ2-5; D ambiguous. Trimming pared 4 bases from V and 9 bases from J, leaving 9 bases between. Germline CDR1 reads GTSNPN; CDR2 reads SVGIG (reference sequence). The CDR3 consists of 10 residues. CDR3 residues: CAWNPNPQYF. Here the CDR3 DNA reads TGTGCCTGGAACCCCAACCCCCAGTACTTC. Complete variable domain (other parts from reference TRBV30 and TRBJ2-5): SQTIHQWPATLVQPVGSPLSLECTVEGTSNPNLYWYRQAAGRGLQLLFYSVGIGQISSEVPQNLSASRPQDRQFILSSKKLLLSDSGFYLCAWNPNPQYFGPGTRLLVL.

This clone came up once. The chain couples TRBV30 to TRBJ1-4, with D unclear. V shed 2 bases and J shed 4 bases, with 8 bases lying between them. CDR1 GTSNPN and CDR2 SVGIG come from the germline V gene (reference sequence). This CDR3 is built from 13 residues. CDR3: CAWSRKNNEKLFF. CDR3 in DNA: TGTGCCTGGAGTCGGAAAAATAATGAAAAACTGTTTTTT.

The chain carries TRBV7-9 and TRBJ1-1; D is possibly TRBD1 (6 bases). The CDR3 has 15 amino acids. Between the trimmed V and J ends, which lost 5 bases and 4 bases, there was a span of 17 bases. CDR1 is SEHNR and CDR2 is FQNEAQ in the germline V gene (reference sequence). The CDR3 sequence is CASSRNTGLGTEAFF. CDR3 in DNA: TGTGCCAGCAGCCGGAATACAGGGTTGGGCACTGAAGCTTTCTTT.

This chain connects TRBV6-5 to TRBJ1-5, with 11 bases matching TRBD1. This CDR3 region has 14 residues. V was pared by 7 bases and J by 6 bases, with 5 bases of the junction left unmatched. Germline CDR1 and CDR2: MNHEY and SVGAGI. CDR3 loop: CASTKGQGVQPQHF. DNA for the CDR3: TGTGCCAGCACCAAGGGACAGGGGGTTCAGCCCCAGCATTTT.

The chain's CDR3 is CASGRTDEQFF. Written as DNA, the CDR3 is TGTGCCAGCGGGCGTACAGATGAGCAGTTCTTC. The rearrangement uses TRBV2 and TRBJ2-1; the D is unclear. Germline values: CDR1 SNHLY, CDR2 FYNNEI. CDR3 length equals 11 residues. Trimming took off 8 bases at V and 8 bases at J, with 10 bases between the two ends.

The chain recombines TRBV2 with TRBJ1-1, with 10 bases lining up with TRBD1. This CDR3 is 15 amino acids long. CDR1 is SNHLY and CDR2 is FYNNEI in the germline V gene. With 11 bases clipped from V and 1 base from J, the junction kept 10 bases outside the gene matches. CDR3: CAGGQGREENTEAFF. CDR3 DNA sequence: TGTGCCGGGGGACAGGGGCGAGAGGAGAACACTGAAGCTTTCTTT.

The V gene is TRBV15, the J gene TRBJ2-3; D is uncertain. V was cut by 3 bases and J by 7 bases, with 8 bases left in between. Germline V gives CDR1 LNHNV, CDR2 YYDKDF (reference sequence). The CDR3 is 12 residues long. The CDR3 DNA reads TGTGCCACCAGCAGTATGGGGTATACGCAGTATTTT. Its protein product is CATSSMGYTQYF. The full variable domain, completed using reference TRBV15 and TRBJ2-3, is DAMVIQNPRYQVTQFGKPVTLSCSQTLNHNVMYWYQQKSSQAPKLLFHYYDKDFNNEADTPDNFQSRRPNTSFCFLDIRSPGLGDTAMYLCATSSMGYTQYFGPGTRLTVL.

The chain employs TRBV5-1 and TRBJ2-7; 11 nucleotides match TRBD2. The trim removed 4 bases at V and 3 bases at J, leaving 6 bases unmatched. The CDR3 is 15 amino acids. Germline CDR1 is SGHRS and CDR2 is YFSETQ. CDR3: CASSPGTSGYYEQYF. CDR3 bases: TGCGCCAGCAGCCCTGGGACTAGCGGTTACTACGAGCAGTACTTC.

V and J are TRBV6-6 and TRBJ1-3; TRBD1 aligns across 8 bases. CDR1 and CDR2 (germline): MNHNY, SVGAGI (reference sequence). The CDR3 is made up of 15 amino acids. With V trimmed by 6 bases and J by 4 bases, 8 bases remained unmatched. In DNA form, the CDR3 reads TGTGCCAGCAGGACACGGACAGGGAGCGGAAACACCATATATTTT. Its protein is CASRTRTGSGNTIYF.

The chain is built from TRBV7-9 and TRBJ2-7; D ambiguous. The CDR3 covers 14 residues. Germline lookup yields CDR1 SEHNR and CDR2 FQNEAQ (reference sequence). Trimming left V 4 bases short and J 3 bases short, with 13 bases between. The CDR3 region is CASSSLKDLYEQYF. The CDR3 DNA reads as TGTGCCAGCAGCTCCCTTAAAGATCTCTACGAGCAGTACTTC.